This paragraph reports one TCR beta chain. What it binds is not known. These data originate in a study of shared clonotypes between healthy human individuals. General study points: Non-shared clonotypes displayed generation probabilities falling below those of clonotypes present in all four donors.

V lost 0 bases and J 1 base, leaving 13 bases between the germline ends. Germline CDR1 SGHKS, CDR2 YYEKEE (reference sequence). The CDR3 consists of 16 residues. Method: immunoSEQ multiplex PCR; TCRdb's copy keeps in-frame clones and lacks some. The profile shows over a million clones, about 74% of them singletons. This clonotype originated in a man aged 18 to 30 in good health. Sequencing was done on a sample of memory CD4+ T cells sorted from blood. The subset is: CD45RA-negative fraction. V is TRBV5-5 and J is TRBJ1-1; D not certain. The CDR3 coding sequence is TGTGCCAGCAGCTTGGCCTTAACAGCTCCGAACACTGAAGCTTTCTTT. Translated: CASSLALTAPNTEAFF.